Here is one TCR beta chain with its context. The sample originates from a study of shared clonotypes between healthy human individuals. Naive CD8 isolation took CD45RO-negative cells positively selected for CCR7 and excluded terminally differentiated effector memory CD45RA+ cells. None of the donors, who were healthy HIV-negative adults, had recently had acute infections or vaccinations. The V gene lost 3 bases and the J gene lost 7 bases, with 18 bases spanning the gap. The CDR3 loop spans 15 amino acids. CDR1 is SGHAT and CDR2 is FQNNGV in the germline V gene. Each PCR replicate from the sorted subsets contained about 200 ng DNA, which is some 31,000 T cell genomes. Profiling relied on immunoSEQ multiplex PCR, and the TCRdb table lists in-frame clones only, not all of them. The sample shows around 1.9 million clones, around 93% of them seen only once.

The receptor was derived from a man between 18 and 35 years old in good health. Some clones in this sample may be carry-over from other donors' samples. This chain joins TRBV11-2 and TRBJ1-2, with D unresolved. The sequenced material came from naive CD8+ T cells from PBMCs. Written as DNA, the CDR3 is TGTGCCAGCAGCTTGGGTCGCGGGATCTATTCTGGCTACACCTTC. Translation: CASSLGRGIYSGYTF.